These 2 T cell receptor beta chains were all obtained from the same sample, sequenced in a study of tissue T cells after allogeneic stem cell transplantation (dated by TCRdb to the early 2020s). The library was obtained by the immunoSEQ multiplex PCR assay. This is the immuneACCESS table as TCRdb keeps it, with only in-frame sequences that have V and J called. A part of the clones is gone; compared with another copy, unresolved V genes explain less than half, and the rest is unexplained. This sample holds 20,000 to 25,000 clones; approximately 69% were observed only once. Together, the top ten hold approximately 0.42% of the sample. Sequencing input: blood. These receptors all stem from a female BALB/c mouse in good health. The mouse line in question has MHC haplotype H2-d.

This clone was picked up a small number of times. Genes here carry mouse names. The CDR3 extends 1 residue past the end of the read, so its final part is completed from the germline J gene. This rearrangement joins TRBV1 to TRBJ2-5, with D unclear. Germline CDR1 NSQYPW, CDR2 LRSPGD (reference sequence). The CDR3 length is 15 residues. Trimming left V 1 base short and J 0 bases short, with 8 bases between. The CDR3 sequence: CTCSAVFSNQDTQYF. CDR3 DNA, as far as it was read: TGCACCTGCAGTGCAGTTTTCAGTAACCAAGACACCCAGTAC. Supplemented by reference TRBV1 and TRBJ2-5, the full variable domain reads VTLLEQNPRWRLVPRGQAVNLRCILKNSQYPWMSWYQQDLQKQLQWLFTLRSPGDKEVKSLPGADYLATRVTDTELRLQVANMSQGRTLYCTCSAVFSNQDTQYFGPGTRLLVL.

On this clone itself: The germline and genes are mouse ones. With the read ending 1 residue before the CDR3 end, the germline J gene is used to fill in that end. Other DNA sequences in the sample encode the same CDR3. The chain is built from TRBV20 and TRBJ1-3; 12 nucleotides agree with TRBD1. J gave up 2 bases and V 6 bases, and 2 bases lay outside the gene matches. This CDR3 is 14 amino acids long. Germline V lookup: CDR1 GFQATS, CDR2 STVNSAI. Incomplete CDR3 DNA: TGTGGTGCCCGGGACAGGGGGCCTGGAAATACGCTCTAT. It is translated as CGARDRGPGNTLY. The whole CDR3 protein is CGARDRGPGNTLYF. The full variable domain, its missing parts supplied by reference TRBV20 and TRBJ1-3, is GALVYQYPRRTICKSGTSMRMECQAVGFQATSVAWYRQSPQKTFELIALSTVNSAIKYEQNFTQEKFPISHPNLSFSSMTVLNAYLEDRGLYLCGARDRGPGNTLYFGEGSRLIVV.